This T cell receptor (beta chain) is from a study of T cell responses to AZD1222 COVID-19 vaccine. On this clone itself: As yet, its antigen is unknown.

General study results and limits: Clonal diversity was possibly underestimated; the donors were predominantly white British and more often female. Only after the peak T cell response were repertoires sampled. Spike regions recognized by vaccine-associated CD4 TCRs spanned the protein, led by 160-218 and 743-854. Spike-specific TCRs gained breadth and depth after people received two AZD1222 doses.

V dropped 5 bases and J dropped 5 bases, with 9 bases sitting between them. This CDR3 has 12 residues. Germline assignment: CDR1 MDHEN and CDR2 SYDVKM. Assay used: immunoSEQ multiplex PCR; TCRdb lists only in-frame clones, some missing. The sample lists 120,000 or so clones; roughly 90% were seen once. The chain combines TRBV28 with TRBJ1-2, with D uncertain. The TCR comes from an adult in good health. Material: peripheral blood, obtained on day 0 of AZD1222 vaccination. The CDR3 spells CASSLRRYGYTF. CDR3 sequence (DNA): TGTGCCAGCAGTCTACGACGGTATGGCTACACCTTC.